The 23 T cell receptor beta chains below were found in one sample sequenced in a study of identical twins. TCRdb reprocessed the 5' RACE reads via MiXCR and lists one record per CDR3 protein. The data show under 300,000 distinct CDR3 sequences, roughly 13% seen once. Separately, the same data were catalogued under a study of yellow fever vaccine responses in identical twins.

Sequencing used memory (CD45RO+) T cells sorted from blood. The receptor set was obtained from a woman between 18 and 29 years old in good health.

The V and J genes are TRBV12-3 or TRBV12-4 and TRBJ2-6; 7 bases are shared with TRBD1. The trim removed 6 bases at V and 2 bases at J, leaving 4 bases unmatched. The CDR3 has 15 residues. CDR3 sequence (DNA): TGTGCCAGCAGCCTGACAGGGCCTGGGGCCAACGTCCTGACTTTC. Translation gives CASSLTGPGANVLTF.

This clonotype was recorded at least ten times. V and J are TRBV2 and TRBJ1-3, with 8 bases identical to TRBD1. V lost 7 bases to trimming and J lost 0 bases; unmatched junction nucleotides: 5. The germline CDR1 and CDR2 sequences are SNHLY and FYNNEI. There are 15 residues in the CDR3. CDR3 in DNA: TGTGCCAGCACGTTAACAGGGGGCTCTGGAAACACCATATATTTT. As protein: CASTLTGGSGNTIYF.

This clonotype came up a few times. CDR3 nucleotide sequence: TGTGCCAGTAGTACTCGAGGGGGGACAGCGAACACCGGGGAGCTGTTTTTT. It is translated as CASSTRGGTANTGELFF. The rearrangement joins TRBV19 to TRBJ2-2, with D possibly TRBD1 on 7 matching bases. V lost 4 bases to trimming and J lost 0 bases, with 15 bases between them. This CDR3 comprises 17 residues. Per the germline V gene, CDR1 is LNHDA and CDR2 is SQIVND (reference sequence).

The chain recombines TRBV20-1 with TRBJ2-7; possible D gene TRBD2, 5 bases. CDR3 size: 15 residues. The germline V gene encodes CDR1 DFQATT and CDR2 SNEGSKA (reference sequence). V was shortened by 6 bases and J by 0 bases, with 18 bases between the two germline ends. In DNA, the CDR3 is TGCAGTGCCCAAAAATCGGGAACCAGCTCCTACGAGCAGTACTTC. Its protein product is CSAQKSGTSSYEQYF.

The table lists this clonotype with many counts. The rearrangement links TRBV7-8 to TRBJ1-5; no definite D call. Germline CDR1 is SGHVS and CDR2 is FQNEAQ. This CDR3 has 13 amino acids. V was cut by 6 bases and J by 0 bases, with 6 bases left in between. This CDR3 is CASRGDSNQPQHF. The CDR3 nucleotides are TGTGCCAGCAGGGGTGATAGCAATCAGCCCCAGCATTTT.

This clonotype has just a few counts. The CDR3 region is CASRTGTGGWYGYTF. In DNA form, the CDR3 reads TGTGCCAGCAGGACCGGGACAGGGGGATGGTATGGCTACACCTTC. The chain is built from TRBV12-3 or TRBV12-4 and TRBJ1-2; 11 bases line up with TRBD1. CDR3 length: 15 residues. Trimming at V came to 6 bases and at J to 5 bases, leaving 8 bases not matched to a gene.

V and J are TRBV7-8 and TRBJ2-6; D ambiguous. The CDR3 runs to 15 residues. Germline CDR1 SGHVS, CDR2 FQNEAQ. Trimming left V 8 bases short and J 0 bases short, with 11 bases between. As DNA, the CDR3 is TGTGCCAGCTCGGAGTCCGTCTCTGGGGCCAACGTCCTGACTTTC. Protein product: CASSESVSGANVLTF.

This clonotype was counted at least ten times. The CDR3: CASSLESVTQYF. CDR3 DNA: TGTGCCAGCAGCTTAGAATCGGTTACGCAGTATTTT. The gene calls are TRBV11-2 and TRBJ2-3; D is unresolved. CDR3 length equals 12 residues. Germline CDR1 reads SGHAT; CDR2 reads FQNNGV. Trimming shortened V by 0 bases and J by 8 bases, and 6 bases separated the two germline ends.

This clonotype was recorded a few times. An end of the junction does not agree with germline; a read error may underlie this. The chain couples TRBV7-2 to TRBJ2-5, with D perhaps given as TRBD1 or TRBD2 (5 bases each). Germline assignment: CDR1 SGHTA and CDR2 FQGNSA. This CDR3 is built from 15 residues. CDR3 region: CATSYGDVWAETQYF. The CDR3 DNA is TGTGCCACCAGCTACGGGGACGTTTGGGCGGAGACCCAGTACTTC.

This rearrangement joins TRBV20-1 to TRBJ2-2, with 8 bases that match TRBD1. The trim removed 0 bases at V and 0 bases at J, leaving 6 bases unmatched. Germline V gene data show CDR1 as DFQATT and CDR2 as SNEGSKA (reference sequence). The length of the CDR3 is 17 residues. The CDR3: CSARDLRTGTNTGELFF. The CDR3 DNA reads TGCAGTGCTAGAGATCTCAGGACAGGGACGAACACCGGGGAGCTGTTTTTT.

This clonotype appeared a few times. The rearrangement uses TRBV4-1 and TRBJ2-1; D gene unclear. Germline values: CDR1 MGHRA, CDR2 YSYEKL. The length of the CDR3 is 15 residues. Trimming pared 1 base from V and 3 bases from J, leaving 10 bases between. CDR3 loop: CASSQVPTGYNEQFF. The CDR3 DNA sequence: TGCGCCAGCAGCCAAGTTCCTACCGGCTACAATGAGCAGTTCTTC.

This clonotype appeared a few times. The chain uses TRBV20-1 and TRBJ2-3; 8 bases are shared with TRBD1. V lost 5 bases, J lost 6 bases, and 4 bases stayed unmatched. Germline V gives CDR1 DFQATT, CDR2 SNEGSKA (reference sequence). The CDR3 sequence is 12 residues long. In DNA, the CDR3 is TGCAGTGCTCGACAGGGGATGGATACGCAGTATTTT. Translated, it gives CSARQGMDTQYF.

V is TRBV19 and J is TRBJ2-3; a possible D gene is TRBD1 (6 bases). V lost 4 bases and J 1 base, leaving 6 bases between the germline ends. Germline lookup yields CDR1 LNHDA and CDR2 SQIVND (reference sequence). The CDR3 is made up of 13 amino acids. The CDR3 nucleotides are TGTGCCAGTAGTACAGGGGGCACAGATACGCAGTATTTT. Translated: CASSTGGTDTQYF.

This clonotype has ten or more counts. The rearrangement uses TRBV11-2 and TRBJ2-7; tentative D call: TRBD1 (5 bases). This CDR3 has 17 residues. V gave up 2 bases and J gave up 0 bases, with 17 bases separating them. Germline V lookup: CDR1 SGHAT, CDR2 FQNNGV. In nucleotides, the CDR3 is TGTGCCAGCAGCTTAAGACGTTCAACAGGCAACTCCTACGAGCAGTACTTC. This gives the protein CASSLRRSTGNSYEQYF.

The rearrangement uses TRBV3-1 and TRBJ1-2, with D uncertain. Trimming stripped 1 base from V and 6 bases from J, with 12 bases between. The CDR3 is 14 residues long. Germline CDR1 LGHDT, CDR2 YNNKEL (reference sequence). The CDR3 here is CASSQAGSLHGYTF. The CDR3 bases are TGTGCCAGCAGCCAAGCGGGCAGTCTCCATGGCTACACCTTC. Drawing the rest from reference TRBV3-1 and TRBJ1-2, the complete variable domain is DTAVSQTPKYLVTQMGNDKSIKCEQNLGHDTMYWYKQDSKKFLKIMFSYNNKELIINETVPNRFSPKSPDKAHLNLHINSLELGDSAVYFCASSQAGSLHGYTFGSGTRLTVV.

The CDR3 spells CASSFGETGSPLHF. The CDR3 DNA sequence: TGTGCCAGCAGTTTCGGGGAGACGGGTTCACCCCTCCACTTT. The V call is TRBV12-3 or TRBV12-4, the J call TRBJ1-6, with unresolved D. The CDR3 has 14 residues. Trimming took off 3 bases at V and 9 bases at J, with 12 bases between the two ends.

This clonotype was picked up many times. The chain uses TRBV6-5 and TRBJ2-3; 11 bases fit TRBD2. This CDR3 is built from 16 residues. Losses at the gene ends were 4 bases for V and 4 bases for J; bases not matched to a gene: 7. CDR1 and CDR2 (germline): MNHEY, SVGAGI. The CDR3 protein is CASSWVSGGAADTQYF. In DNA, the CDR3 is TGTGCCAGCAGTTGGGTTAGCGGGGGGGCAGCAGATACGCAGTATTTT.

There are a few counts of this clonotype. This chain joins TRBV20-1 and TRBJ1-1; D is possibly TRBD1 (5 bases). The CDR3 extends over 12 amino acids. The ends were cut back, 4 bases at V and 4 bases at J, with 10 bases in the middle. Germline V lookup: CDR1 DFQATT, CDR2 SNEGSKA (reference sequence). The CDR3 DNA is TGCAGTGCTAAACTGACAGTCACTGAAGCTTTCTTT. This codes for CSAKLTVTEAFF.

The genes are TRBV15 and TRBJ2-3; either TRBD1 or TRBD2 may fit D (6 bases each). This CDR3 spans 15 amino acids. Germline V CDR1 and CDR2: LNHNV, YYDKDF (reference sequence). V was pared by 1 base and J by 2 bases, with 10 bases between. CDR3 sequence: CATSRGGGPTDTQYF. Written as DNA, the CDR3 is TGTGCCACCAGCAGAGGTGGGGGGCCCACAGATACGCAGTATTTT. The full variable domain, completed using reference TRBV15 and TRBJ2-3, is DAMVIQNPRYQVTQFGKPVTLSCSQTLNHNVMYWYQQKSSQAPKLLFHYYDKDFNNEADTPDNFQSRRPNTSFCFLDIRSPGLGDTAMYLCATSRGGGPTDTQYFGPGTRLTVL.

A few counts support this clonotype. V and J are TRBV28 and TRBJ2-6, with D perhaps matching TRBD1 (5 bases). This CDR3 spans 14 amino acids. Trimming cost V 6 bases and J 2 bases, with 8 bases left between them. Germline CDR1 reads MDHEN; CDR2 reads SYDVKM. CDR3 sequence (DNA): TGTGCCAGCAGATCAGGGCCTGGGGCCAACGTCCTGACTTTC. It yields the protein CASRSGPGANVLTF.

The rearrangement links TRBV20-1 to TRBJ2-3, with 8 positions matching TRBD2. The CDR3 has 15 residues. V shed 6 bases, J shed 2 bases, and the junction held 10 bases outside the gene matches. CDR1 is DFQATT and CDR2 is SNEGSKA in the germline V gene (reference sequence). CDR3 amino acids: CSAPQLAVNTDTQYF. The CDR3 bases are TGCAGTGCCCCCCAACTAGCGGTTAACACAGATACGCAGTATTTT.

The chain employs TRBV3-1 and TRBJ2-7; tentative D call: TRBD1 (5 bases). Trimming removed 8 bases from V and 1 base from J, with 9 bases in between. The CDR3 has 12 amino acids. Germline V gene sequence: CDR1 LGHDT, CDR2 YNNKEL (reference sequence). The CDR3 DNA sequence: TGTGCCAGCGGGGCGCAGTCCTACGAGCAGTACTTC. The encoded protein is CASGAQSYEQYF.

V is TRBV15 and J is TRBJ2-3, with D tentatively TRBD2 (5 bases). V lost 0 bases to trimming and J lost 0 bases, with 7 bases between them. The CDR3 has 15 residues. Germline V gene lookup returns CDR1 LNHNV and CDR2 YYDKDF (reference sequence). CDR3 protein: CATSRDPGSTDTQYF. CDR3 DNA: TGTGCCACCAGCAGAGATCCGGGGAGCACAGATACGCAGTATTTT.